This T cell receptor beta chain is from a study of blood T cell repertoires in COVID-19 (dated by TCRdb to about 2020). Some background on the complete study: Samples from collaborators originated in the United States, Italy and Spain and spanned both the acute and convalescent phases of COVID-19. Nearly every sample came with metadata listing a de-identified subject ID, COVID-19 status, age in years and sex. The repertoires were released in a freely available public database meant as a resource for research on the immune response to SARS-CoV-2. The prospective study material was composed of cDNA or gDNA derived from T cells, B-cell-depleted T cells, or PBMCs. Subjects who had been exposed to COVID-19, were actively infected with it, or had recovered from it provided the deeply sampled blood TCRbeta repertoires that made up the dataset. The samples were drawn from two sources: the first 160 participants of the ongoing ImmuneRACE study, and fewer than 1,500 subjects contributed by 6 global collaborators. Where available, HLA class I and class II types were obtained from metadata supplied by the sample provider rather than from assay-based typing. Study-level results and caveats: Clinical and demographic metadata were provided uncurated, with the amount varying by source and participant.

The immunoSEQ Assay, a bias-controlled multiplex PCR, was used to amplify TCRbeta CDR3 regions from genomic DNA. In the source study's methods: Within the assay, amplification of reference gene primers was used to estimate how many nucleated cells each sample contained. To quantify the absolute abundance of each unique TCRbeta CDR3 rearrangement, sequence reads were collapsed and filtered. For each sample, productive Simpson clonality was calculated as the square root of Simpson's diversity index over productive rearrangements. Sourced from immuneACCESS, this table was stored by TCRdb with only in-frame sequences that have V and J called. A share of the clones is absent; for the studies checked, an unresolved V gene accounts for under half, and the remainder has no known explanation. Clone size and the V and J calls come from that table; the DNA yielded D and trimming. The sample records fewer than 200,000 clones, 80% to 90% of which are singletons. In total, the top ten clones hold 8% to 10% of the sample.

A remark on this clone: No antigen is known for it. No base-level quality is on record; no much larger clone is a single base apart.

The collaborating institutions used their own protocols to collect whole blood in K2EDTA tubes. For TCRbeta analysis, collaborators shipped samples as frozen whole blood, isolated PBMCs, or DNA extracted from either of those sample types. The receptor was derived from a man aged 45-60 years with active or convalescent COVID-19. The sequenced sample was peripheral blood.

The nucleotide sequence reads as follows: TGTGCCAGCAGCTTGTTCGCCAGCGACAGGGATAATGAAAAACTGTTTTTT. It codes for CASSLFASDRDNEKLFF. The chain is assembled from TRBV5-6 and TRBJ1-4, with 7 middle bases fitting TRBD1. Including the terminal cysteine and phenylalanine, the CDR3 comprises 17 residues. Kept here is only the CDR3 DNA, which spans 51 bases and is read in frame from base 1. From a lookup of the germline V gene, CDR1 and CDR2 are SGHDT and YYEEEE. The junction shows trimming of 1 base on V and 4 bases on J, and the gene matches do not reach 10 bases of it.